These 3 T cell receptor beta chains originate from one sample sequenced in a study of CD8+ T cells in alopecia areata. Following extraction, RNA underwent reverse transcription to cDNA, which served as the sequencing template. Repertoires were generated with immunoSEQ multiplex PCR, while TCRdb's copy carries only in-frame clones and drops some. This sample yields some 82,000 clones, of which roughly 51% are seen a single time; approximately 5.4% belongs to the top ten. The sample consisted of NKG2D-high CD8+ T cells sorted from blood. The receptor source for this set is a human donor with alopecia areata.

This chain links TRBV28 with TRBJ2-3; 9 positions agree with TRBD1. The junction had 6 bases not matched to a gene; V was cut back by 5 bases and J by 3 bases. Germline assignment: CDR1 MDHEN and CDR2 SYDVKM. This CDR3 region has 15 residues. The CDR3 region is CASSGDRGRTDTQYF. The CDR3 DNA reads TGTGCCAGCAGTGGCGACAGGGGGAGGACAGATACGCAGTATTTT. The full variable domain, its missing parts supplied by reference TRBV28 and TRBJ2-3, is DVKVTQSSRYLVKRTGEKVFLECVQDMDHENMFWYRQDPGLGLRLIYFSYDVKMKEKGDIPEGYSVSREKKERFSLILESASTNQTSMYLCASSGDRGRTDTQYFGPGTRLTVL.

CDR3 nucleotides: TGTGCCAGCACCACTAGCGGGGATTACAATGAGCAGTTCTTC. Its protein product is CASTTSGDYNEQFF. V usage is TRBV6-5 and J usage is TRBJ2-1, with 10 bases fitting TRBD2. The CDR3 length is 14 residues. Looked up from germline, CDR1 is MNHEY and CDR2 is SVGAGI. The ends lost 7 bases at V and 4 bases at J; junction bases unmatched: 4.

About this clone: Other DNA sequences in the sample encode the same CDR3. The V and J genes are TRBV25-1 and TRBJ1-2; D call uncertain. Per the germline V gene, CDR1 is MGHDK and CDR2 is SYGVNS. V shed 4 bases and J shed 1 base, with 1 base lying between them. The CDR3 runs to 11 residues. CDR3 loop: CASSVNYGYTF. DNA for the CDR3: TGTGCCAGCAGTGTTAACTATGGCTACACCTTC.